One TCR beta chain is described in this entry. The data were produced by immunoSEQ multiplex PCR, yet TCRdb's version contains in-frame clones alone and is incomplete. This table holds roughly 100,000 clones, approximately 84% found once. The length of the CDR3 is 14 residues. V dropped 5 bases and J dropped 9 bases, with 17 bases sitting between them. In germline, CDR1 is LGHNA, CDR2 YSLEER. This entry comes from a study of blood T cell repertoires in COVID-19. Study in general: PBMCs, B-cell-depleted T cells, or T cells were the source of the cDNA or gDNA that made up the material.

Sequencing input: peripheral blood. The rearrangement uses TRBV4-3 and TRBJ1-5; possibly TRBD1 for D (6 bases). This receptor was taken from a man between 65 and 80 years old with acute or convalescent COVID-19. The CDR3 loop reads CASSGTGAGGPQHF. In nucleotides, the CDR3 is TGCGCCAGCAGCGGGACGGGGGCGGGAGGGCCCCAGCATTTT.